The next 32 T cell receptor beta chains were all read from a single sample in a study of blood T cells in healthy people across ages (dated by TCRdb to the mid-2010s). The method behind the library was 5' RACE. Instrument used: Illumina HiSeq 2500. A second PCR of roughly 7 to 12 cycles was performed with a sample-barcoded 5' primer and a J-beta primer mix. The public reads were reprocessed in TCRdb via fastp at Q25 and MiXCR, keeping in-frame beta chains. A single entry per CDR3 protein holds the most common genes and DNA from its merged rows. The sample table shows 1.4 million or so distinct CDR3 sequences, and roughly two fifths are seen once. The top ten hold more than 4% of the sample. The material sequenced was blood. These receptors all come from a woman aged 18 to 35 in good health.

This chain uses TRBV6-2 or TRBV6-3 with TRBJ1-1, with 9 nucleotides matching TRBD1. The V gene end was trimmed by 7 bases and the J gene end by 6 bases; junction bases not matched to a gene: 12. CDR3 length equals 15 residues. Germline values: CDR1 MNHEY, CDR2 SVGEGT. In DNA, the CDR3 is TGTGCCAGCAACACAGGGGGCTCGAATAGCCCTGAAGCTTTCTTT. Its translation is CASNTGGSNSPEAFF.

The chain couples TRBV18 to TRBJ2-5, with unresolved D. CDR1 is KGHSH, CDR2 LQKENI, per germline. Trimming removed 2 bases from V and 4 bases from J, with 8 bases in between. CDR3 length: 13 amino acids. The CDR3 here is CASSPKGLETQYF. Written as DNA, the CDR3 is TGTGCCAGCTCACCAAAGGGTCTAGAGACCCAGTACTTC.

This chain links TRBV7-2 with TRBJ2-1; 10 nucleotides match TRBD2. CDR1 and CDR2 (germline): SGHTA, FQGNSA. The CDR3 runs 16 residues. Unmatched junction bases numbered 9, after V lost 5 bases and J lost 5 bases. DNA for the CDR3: TGTGCCAGCAGCCCCTTACTAGCGGGATCTAACAATGAGCAGTTCTTC. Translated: CASSPLLAGSNNEQFF.

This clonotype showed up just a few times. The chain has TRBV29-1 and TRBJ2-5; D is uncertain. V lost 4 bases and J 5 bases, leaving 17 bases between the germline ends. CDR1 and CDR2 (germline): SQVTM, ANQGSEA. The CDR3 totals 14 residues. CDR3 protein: CSVARERSVETQYF. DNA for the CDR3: TGCAGCGTTGCTAGGGAAAGGAGTGTCGAGACCCAGTACTTC.

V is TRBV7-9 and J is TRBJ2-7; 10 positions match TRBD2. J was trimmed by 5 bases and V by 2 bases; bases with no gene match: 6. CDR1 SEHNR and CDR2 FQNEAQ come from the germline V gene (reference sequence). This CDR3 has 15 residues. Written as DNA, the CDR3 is TGTGCCAGCAGCTTATTCCTAGCGGGAGTGGACGAGCAGTACTTC. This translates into CASSLFLAGVDEQYF. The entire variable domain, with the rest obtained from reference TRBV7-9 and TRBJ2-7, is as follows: DTGVSQNPRHKITKRGQNVTFRCDPISEHNRLYWYRQTLGQGPEFLTYFQNEAQLEKSRLLSDRFSAERPKGSFSTLEIQRTEQGDSAMYLCASSLFLAGVDEQYFGPGTRLTVT.

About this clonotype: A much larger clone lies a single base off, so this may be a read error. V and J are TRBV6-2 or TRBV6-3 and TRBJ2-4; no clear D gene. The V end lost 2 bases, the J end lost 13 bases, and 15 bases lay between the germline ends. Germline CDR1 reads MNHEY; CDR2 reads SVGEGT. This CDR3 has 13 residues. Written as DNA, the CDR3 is TGTGCCAGCAGTTACCCGAATTCGGCAGAGCAGTACTTC. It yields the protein CASSYPNSAEQYF.

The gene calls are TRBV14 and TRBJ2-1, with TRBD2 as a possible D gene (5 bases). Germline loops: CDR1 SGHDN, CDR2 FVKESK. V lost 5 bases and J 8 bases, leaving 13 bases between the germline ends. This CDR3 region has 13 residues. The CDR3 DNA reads TGTGCCAGCAGCGCAATAGGGAGCCATGAGCAGTTCTTC. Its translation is CASSAIGSHEQFF.

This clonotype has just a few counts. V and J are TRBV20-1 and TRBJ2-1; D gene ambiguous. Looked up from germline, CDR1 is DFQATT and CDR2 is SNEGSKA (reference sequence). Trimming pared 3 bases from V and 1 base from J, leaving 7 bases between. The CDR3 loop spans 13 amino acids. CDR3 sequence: CSARATSYNEQFF. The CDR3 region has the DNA TGCAGTGCTAGGGCTACTTCCTACAATGAGCAGTTCTTC.

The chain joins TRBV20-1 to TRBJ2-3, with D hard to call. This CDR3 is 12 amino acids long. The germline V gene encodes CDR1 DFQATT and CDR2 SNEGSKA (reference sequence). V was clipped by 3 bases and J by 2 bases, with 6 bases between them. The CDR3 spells CSASSVTDTQYF. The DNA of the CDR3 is TGCAGTGCTAGTTCAGTCACAGATACGCAGTATTTT.

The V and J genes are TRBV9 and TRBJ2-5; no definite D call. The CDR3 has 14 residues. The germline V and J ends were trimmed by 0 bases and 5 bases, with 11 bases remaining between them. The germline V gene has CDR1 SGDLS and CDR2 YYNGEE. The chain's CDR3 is CASSVDTRRETQYF. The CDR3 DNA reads TGTGCCAGCAGCGTAGACACCCGGCGGGAGACCCAGTACTTC.

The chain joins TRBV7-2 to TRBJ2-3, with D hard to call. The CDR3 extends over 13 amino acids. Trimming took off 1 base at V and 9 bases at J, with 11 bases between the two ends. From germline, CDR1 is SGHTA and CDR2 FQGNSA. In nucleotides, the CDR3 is TGTGCCAGCAGCTTAGTGATAGGTTCGACGCAGTATTTT. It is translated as CASSLVIGSTQYF.

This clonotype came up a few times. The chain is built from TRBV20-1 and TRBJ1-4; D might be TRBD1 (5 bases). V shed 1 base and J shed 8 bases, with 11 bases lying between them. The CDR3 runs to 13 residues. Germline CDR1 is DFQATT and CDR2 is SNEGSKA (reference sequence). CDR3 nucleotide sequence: TGCAGTGCTAGAGCGGGGGTTGACGAAAAACTGTTTTTT. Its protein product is CSARAGVDEKLFF.

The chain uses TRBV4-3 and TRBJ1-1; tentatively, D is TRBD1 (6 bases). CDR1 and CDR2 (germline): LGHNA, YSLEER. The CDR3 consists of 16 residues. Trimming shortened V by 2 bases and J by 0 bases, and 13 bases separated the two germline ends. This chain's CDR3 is CASSQKGGLLNTEAFF. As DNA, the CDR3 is TGCGCCAGCAGCCAAAAGGGGGGCCTTCTGAACACTGAAGCTTTCTTT.

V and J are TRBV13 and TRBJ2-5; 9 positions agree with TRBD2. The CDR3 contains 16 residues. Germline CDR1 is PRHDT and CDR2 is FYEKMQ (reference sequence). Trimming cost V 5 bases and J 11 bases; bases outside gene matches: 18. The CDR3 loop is CASSTQTSGDYNEQYF. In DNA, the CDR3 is TGTGCCAGCAGCACACAGACTAGCGGAGACTACAATGAGCAGTACTTC.

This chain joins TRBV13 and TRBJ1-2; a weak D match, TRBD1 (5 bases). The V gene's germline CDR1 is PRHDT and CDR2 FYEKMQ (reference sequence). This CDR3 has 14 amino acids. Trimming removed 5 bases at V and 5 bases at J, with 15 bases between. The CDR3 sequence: CASSPGDSSYGYTF. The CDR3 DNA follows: TGTGCCAGCAGCCCGGGGGACTCAAGTTATGGCTACACCTTC. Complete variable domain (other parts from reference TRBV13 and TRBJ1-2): AAGVIQSPRHLIKEKRETATLKCYPIPRHDTVYWYQQGPGQDPQFLISFYEKMQSDKGSIPDRFSAQQFSDYHSELNMSSLELGDSALYFCASSPGDSSYGYTFGSGTRLTVV.

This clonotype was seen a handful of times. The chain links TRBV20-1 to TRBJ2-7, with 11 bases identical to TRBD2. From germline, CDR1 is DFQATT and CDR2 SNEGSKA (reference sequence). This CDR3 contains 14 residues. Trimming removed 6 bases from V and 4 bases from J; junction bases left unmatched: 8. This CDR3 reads CSAPTGTSGYEQYF. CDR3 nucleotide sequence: TGCAGTGCCCCAACCGGGACTAGCGGATACGAGCAGTACTTC.

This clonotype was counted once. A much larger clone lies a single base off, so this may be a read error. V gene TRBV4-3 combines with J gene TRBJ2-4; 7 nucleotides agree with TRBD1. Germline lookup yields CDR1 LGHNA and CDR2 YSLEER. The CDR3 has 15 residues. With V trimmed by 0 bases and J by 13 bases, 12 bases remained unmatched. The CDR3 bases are TGCGCCAGCAGCCAAGACAGACAGGGCATGAAGGAGCAGTACTTC. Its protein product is CASSQDRQGMKEQYF.

The CDR3 sequence: CASSLGSGGAGETQFF. The DNA of the CDR3 is TGTGCCAGCAGCTTAGGGTCGGGGGGGGCCGGAGAGACCCAGTTCTTC. The chain uses TRBV11-2 and TRBJ2-1; the match to TRBD2 covers 8 bases. Germline CDR1 reads SGHAT; CDR2 reads FQNNGV. The length of the CDR3 is 16 residues. V lost 1 base and J lost 13; bases outside the gene matches: 15.

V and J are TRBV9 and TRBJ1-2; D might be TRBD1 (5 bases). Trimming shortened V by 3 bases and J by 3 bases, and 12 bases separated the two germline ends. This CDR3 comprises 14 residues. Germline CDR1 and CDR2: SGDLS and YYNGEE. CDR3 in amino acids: CASSAHVGDYGYTF. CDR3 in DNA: TGTGCCAGCAGCGCCCACGTAGGGGACTATGGCTACACCTTC.

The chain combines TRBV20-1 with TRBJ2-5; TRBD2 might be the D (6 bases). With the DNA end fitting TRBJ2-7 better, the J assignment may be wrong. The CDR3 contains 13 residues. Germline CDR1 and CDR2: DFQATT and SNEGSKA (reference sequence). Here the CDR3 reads CSAKGTGTYEQYF. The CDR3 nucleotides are TGCAGTGCTAAAGGGACTGGAACCTACGAGCAGTACTTC.

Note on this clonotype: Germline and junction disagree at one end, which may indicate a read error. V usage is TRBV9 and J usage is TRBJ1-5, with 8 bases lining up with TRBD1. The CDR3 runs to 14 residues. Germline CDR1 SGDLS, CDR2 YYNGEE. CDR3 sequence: CASSDSGGNPPQHF. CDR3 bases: TGTGCCAGCAGCGATTCAGGGGGCAATCCGCCCCAGCATTTT.

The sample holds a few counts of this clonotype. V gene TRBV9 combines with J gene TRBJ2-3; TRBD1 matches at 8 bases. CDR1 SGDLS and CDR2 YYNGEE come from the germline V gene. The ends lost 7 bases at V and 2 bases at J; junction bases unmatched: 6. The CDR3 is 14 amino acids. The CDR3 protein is CASGTGQFTDTQYF. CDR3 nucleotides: TGTGCCAGCGGGACAGGACAGTTCACAGATACGCAGTATTTT.

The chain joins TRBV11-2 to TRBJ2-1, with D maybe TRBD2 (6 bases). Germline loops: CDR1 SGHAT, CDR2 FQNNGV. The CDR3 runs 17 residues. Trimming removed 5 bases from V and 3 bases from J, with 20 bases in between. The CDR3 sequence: CASSPKGLAGYYNEQFF. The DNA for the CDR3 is TGTGCCAGCAGCCCAAAAGGGTTGGCGGGGTACTACAATGAGCAGTTCTTC.

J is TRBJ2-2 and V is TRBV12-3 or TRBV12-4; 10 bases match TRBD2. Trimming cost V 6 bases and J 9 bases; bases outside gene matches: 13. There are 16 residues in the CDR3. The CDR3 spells CASRAGTSVLGRELFF. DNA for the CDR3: TGTGCCAGCAGGGCCGGGACTAGCGTCTTGGGGAGGGAGCTGTTTTTT.

The CDR3 region is CASSPSGTGSYEQYF. Written as DNA, the CDR3 is TGTGCCAGCAGTCCCTCCGGGACAGGGTCCTACGAGCAGTACTTC. The chain uses TRBV7-9 and TRBJ2-7; 9 bases fit TRBD1. The CDR3 has 15 residues. V was pared by 6 bases and J by 1 base, with 7 bases of the junction left unmatched. Per the germline V gene, CDR1 is SEHNR and CDR2 is FQNEAQ (reference sequence).

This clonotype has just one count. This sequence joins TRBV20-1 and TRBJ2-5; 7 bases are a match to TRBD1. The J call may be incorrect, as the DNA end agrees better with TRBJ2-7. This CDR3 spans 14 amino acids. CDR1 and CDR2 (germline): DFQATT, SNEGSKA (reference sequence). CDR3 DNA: TGCAGTGCTCCTCGGGACAGAGTAACCTCCGAGCAGTACTTC. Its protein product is CSAPRDRVTSEQYF.

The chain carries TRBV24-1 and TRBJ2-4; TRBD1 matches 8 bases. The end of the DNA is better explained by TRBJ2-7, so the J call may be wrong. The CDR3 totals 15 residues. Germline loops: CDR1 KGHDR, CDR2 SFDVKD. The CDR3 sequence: CATSDSRQGFYEQYF. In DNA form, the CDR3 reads TGTGCCACCAGTGATTCGCGACAGGGGTTTTACGAGCAGTACTTC.

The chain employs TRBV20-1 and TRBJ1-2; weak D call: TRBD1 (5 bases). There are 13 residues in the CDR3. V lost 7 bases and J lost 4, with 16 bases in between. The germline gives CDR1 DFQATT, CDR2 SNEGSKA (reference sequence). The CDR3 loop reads CSVGRGVGYGYTF. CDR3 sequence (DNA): TGCAGTGTAGGCCGGGGGGTTGGCTATGGCTACACCTTC.

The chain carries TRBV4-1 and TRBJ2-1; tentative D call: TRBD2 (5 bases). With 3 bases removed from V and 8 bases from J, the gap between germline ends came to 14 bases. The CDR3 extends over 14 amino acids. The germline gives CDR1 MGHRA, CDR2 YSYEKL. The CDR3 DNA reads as TGCGCCAGCAGCCACGTGTTAGCGCGTTATGAGCAGTTCTTC. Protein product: CASSHVLARYEQFF.

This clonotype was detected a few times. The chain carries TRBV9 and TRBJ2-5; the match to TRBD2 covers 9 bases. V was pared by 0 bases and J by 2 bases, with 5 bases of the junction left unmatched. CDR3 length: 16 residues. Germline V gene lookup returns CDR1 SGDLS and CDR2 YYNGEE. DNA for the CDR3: TGTGCCAGCAGCGTAGGAGGACTAGCGCTTCAAGAGACCCAGTACTTC. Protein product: CASSVGGLALQETQYF. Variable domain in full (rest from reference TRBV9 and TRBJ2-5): DSGVTQTPKHLITATGQRVTLRCSPRSGDLSVYWYQQSLDQGLQFLIQYYNGEERAKGNILERFSAQQFPDLHSELNLSSLELGDSALYFCASSVGGLALQETQYFGPGTRLLVL.

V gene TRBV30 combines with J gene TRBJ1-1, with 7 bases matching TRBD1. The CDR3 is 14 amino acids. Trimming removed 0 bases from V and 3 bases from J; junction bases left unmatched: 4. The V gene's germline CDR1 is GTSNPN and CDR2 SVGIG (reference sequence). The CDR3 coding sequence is TGTGCCTGGAGTGTGACAGGGTTGTACACTGAAGCTTTCTTT. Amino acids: CAWSVTGLYTEAFF.

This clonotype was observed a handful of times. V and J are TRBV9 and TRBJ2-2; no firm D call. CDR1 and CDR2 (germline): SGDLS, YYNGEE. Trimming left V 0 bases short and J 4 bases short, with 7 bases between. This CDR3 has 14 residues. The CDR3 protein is CASSVAGITGELFF. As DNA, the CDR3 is TGTGCCAGCAGCGTAGCTGGGATCACCGGGGAGCTGTTTTTT.